The T cell receptor beta chain described here comes from a study of human T cells and chemical hapten exposure (dated by TCRdb to about 2021). Background for the entire study: For sensitization, 2% DPC in acetone was applied to a roughly 2 cm by roughly 2 cm area of upper inner arm skin. Patient blood was sampled pre-sensitization (week 0) and at 2, 6 and about 24 weeks after DPC sensitization. The mostly female patient cohort included alopecia areata with under or over 50% scalp involvement, alopecia totalis and alopecia universalis. Nearly 30 alopecia patients gave blood for TCR sequencing at one to four time points (pre-sensitization, 2, 6 and 24 weeks). Patch testing on the upper back used Finn chambers containing 0.01% DPC, with scoring done after 6 days according to International Contact Dermatitis Research Group standards. Throughout the approximately 24-week study period, patients were also given weekly therapeutic DPC doses on the scalp. This study followed changes in the peripheral blood TCR repertoire in vivo during primary and secondary sensitization of alopecia patients to the hapten diphenylcyclopropenone (DPC). The libraries were sequenced as a pool, and the TCR yield per sample differed mostly because of small variations in library volumes within the pool. The full study reports these points: A positive correlation was found between the number of PT1 expanded TCRs and patch test score, with significance reached at thresholds 8, 16 and 32 but not 4. Repeated subsampling changed both the strength of the expansion versus patch-test correlation and the threshold at which that correlation became significant. DPC sensitization did not change the number of TCRs with a frequency above 1 in 1000, and there was no evidence of changes in global repertoire structure. Compared with pre-sensitization or healthy control sets, expanded TCRs formed significantly more large CDR3 similarity clusters, which is consistent with antigen-driven responses. Because every patient had alopecia, a presumed autoimmune disease, the patients' immune response might differ from that of healthy individuals.

What the time point label conveys for this sample: pre-sensitization, week 0. The meaning of the sample's treatment or condition label: therapeutic diphenylcyclopropenone sensitization with weekly scalp DPC. Blood at each patch-test visit was drawn before the patch test was applied. Patients were considered eligible if aged 18 to 70, diagnosed with alopecia and deemed suitable for DPC therapy, and patients were excluded if pregnant. Total RNA was isolated from unfractionated whole blood collected in Tempus Blood RNA tubes. Based on the germline V gene (reference sequence), the CDR1 and CDR2 sequences are SGHNT and YYREEE. V has 9 bases trimmed and J has 4 bases trimmed; junction bases matching no gene number 5. Taken from cysteine to phenylalanine, the CDR3 has 13 residues. Kept here is only the CDR3 DNA, which spans 39 bases and is read in frame from base 1. This clonotype has just a few counts. Its antigen is not yet known. No base quality information exists; no much larger clone differs at one position.

Receptor libraries were prepared by RACE. The sequencing machine was a NextSeq 500. During library preparation, unique molecular identifiers were attached to individual cDNA molecules so that TCRs could be counted quantitatively and reproducibly. Both TCR alpha and TCR beta chains were sequenced from each blood RNA sample. For the original study's pipeline: Samples had a median of roughly 87,000 TCRs, with a range from about 23,224 to 690,600. The Decombinator software suite was used to annotate V, J and CDR3 in the TCR reads. For the PS versus PT1 abundance plots, all samples were subsampled to the same number of TCRs (28,000). TCRs were defined as expanded if absent before sensitization and observed at least eight times at the 2-week time point. TCRdb passed the public sequencing reads through fastp at Q25 and MiXCR, retaining productive beta sequences. Rows matching on CDR3 protein sequence are summarized as one entry with the most common DNA and genes. TCRdb, not the original authors, processed these V and J calls. This sample has a few hundred thousand distinct CDR3 sequences in its table, and 4.5% to 7% of those were observed once. The top ten constitute over 7% of the sample.

The TCR was taken from a young woman with alopecia areata. Some clones in this sample may be carry-over from other donors' samples. The sequenced sample was whole blood, obtained in connection with sensitization to the hapten diphenylcyclopropenone (DPC). In this chain, TRBV5-4 is recombined with TRBJ2-5; TRBD1 matches 11 bases in the middle. The DNA sequence reads TGTGCCACAGGACAGGGGGCGCGAGAGACCCAGTACTTC. Its translation reads: CATGQGARETQYF.